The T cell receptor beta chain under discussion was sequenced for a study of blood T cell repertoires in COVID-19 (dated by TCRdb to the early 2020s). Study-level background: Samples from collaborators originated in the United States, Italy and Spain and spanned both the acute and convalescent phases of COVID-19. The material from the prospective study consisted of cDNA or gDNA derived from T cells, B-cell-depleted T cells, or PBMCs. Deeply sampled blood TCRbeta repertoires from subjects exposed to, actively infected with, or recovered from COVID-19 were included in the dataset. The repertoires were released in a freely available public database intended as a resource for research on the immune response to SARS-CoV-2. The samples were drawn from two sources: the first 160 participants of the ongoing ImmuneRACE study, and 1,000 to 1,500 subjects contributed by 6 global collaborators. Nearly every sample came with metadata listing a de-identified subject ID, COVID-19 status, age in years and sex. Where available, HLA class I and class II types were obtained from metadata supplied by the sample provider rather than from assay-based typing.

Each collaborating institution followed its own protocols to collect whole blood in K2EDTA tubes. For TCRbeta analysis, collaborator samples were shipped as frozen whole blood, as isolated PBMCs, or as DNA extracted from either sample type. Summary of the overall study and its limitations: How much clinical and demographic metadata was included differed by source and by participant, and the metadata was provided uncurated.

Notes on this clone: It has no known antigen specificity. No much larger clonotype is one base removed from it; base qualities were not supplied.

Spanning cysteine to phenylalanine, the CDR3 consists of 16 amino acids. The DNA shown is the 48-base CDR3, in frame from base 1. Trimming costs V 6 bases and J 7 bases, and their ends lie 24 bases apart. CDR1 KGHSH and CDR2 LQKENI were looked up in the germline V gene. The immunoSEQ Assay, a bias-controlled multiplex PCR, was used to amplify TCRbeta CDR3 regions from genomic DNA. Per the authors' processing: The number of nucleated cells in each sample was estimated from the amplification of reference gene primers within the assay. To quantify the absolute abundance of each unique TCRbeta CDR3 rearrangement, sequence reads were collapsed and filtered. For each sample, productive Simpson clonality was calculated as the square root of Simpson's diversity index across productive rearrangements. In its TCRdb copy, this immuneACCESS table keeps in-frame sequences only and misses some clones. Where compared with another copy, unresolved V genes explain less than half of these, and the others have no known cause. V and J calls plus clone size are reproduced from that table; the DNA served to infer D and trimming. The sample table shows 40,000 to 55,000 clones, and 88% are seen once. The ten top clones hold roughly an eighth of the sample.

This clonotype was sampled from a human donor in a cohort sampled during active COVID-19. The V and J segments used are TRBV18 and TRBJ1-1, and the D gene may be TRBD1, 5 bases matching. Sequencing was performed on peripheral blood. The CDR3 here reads CASSPEPGWLDGEAFF. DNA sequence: TGTGCCAGCTCCCCAGAGCCAGGGTGGCTCGATGGTGAAGCTTTCTTT.